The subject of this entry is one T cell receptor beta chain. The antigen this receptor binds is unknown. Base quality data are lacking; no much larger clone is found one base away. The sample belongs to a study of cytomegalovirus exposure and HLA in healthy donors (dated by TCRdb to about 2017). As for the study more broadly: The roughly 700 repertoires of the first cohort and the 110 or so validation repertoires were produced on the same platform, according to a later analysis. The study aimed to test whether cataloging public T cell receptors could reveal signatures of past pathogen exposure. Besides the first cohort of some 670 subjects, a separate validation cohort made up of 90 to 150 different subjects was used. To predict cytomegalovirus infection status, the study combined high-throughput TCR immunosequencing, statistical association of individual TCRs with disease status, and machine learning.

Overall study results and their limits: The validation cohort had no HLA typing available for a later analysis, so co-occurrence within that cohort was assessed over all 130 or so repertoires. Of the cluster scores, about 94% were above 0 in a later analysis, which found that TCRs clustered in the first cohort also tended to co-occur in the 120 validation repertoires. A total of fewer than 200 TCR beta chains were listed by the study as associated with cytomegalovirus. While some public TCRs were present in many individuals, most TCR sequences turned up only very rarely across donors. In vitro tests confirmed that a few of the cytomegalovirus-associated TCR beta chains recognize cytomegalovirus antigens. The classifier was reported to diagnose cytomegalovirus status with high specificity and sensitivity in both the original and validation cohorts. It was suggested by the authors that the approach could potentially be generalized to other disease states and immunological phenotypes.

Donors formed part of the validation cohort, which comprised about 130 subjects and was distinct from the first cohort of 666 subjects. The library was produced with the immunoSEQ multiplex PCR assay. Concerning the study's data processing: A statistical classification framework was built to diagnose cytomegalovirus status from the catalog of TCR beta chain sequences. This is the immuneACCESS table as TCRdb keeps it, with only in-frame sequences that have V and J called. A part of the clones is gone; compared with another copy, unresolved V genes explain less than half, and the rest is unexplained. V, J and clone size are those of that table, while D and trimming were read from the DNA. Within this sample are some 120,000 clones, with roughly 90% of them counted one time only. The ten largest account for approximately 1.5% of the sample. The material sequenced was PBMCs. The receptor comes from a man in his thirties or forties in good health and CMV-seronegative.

The DNA sequence is as follows: TGCGCCAGCAGTCCCACGACAGGGAGCTATGGCTACACCTTC. Translated, it gives CASSPTTGSYGYTF. The rearrangement joined TRBV5-1 to TRBJ1-2, with 7 central nucleotides matching TRBD1. Germline trimming amounts to 5 bases on V and 4 bases on J, with 8 as the count of junction bases outside the gene matches. Including cysteine and phenylalanine, the CDR3 has 14 amino acids. CDR3 DNA is the only sequence kept; it has 42 bases, read in frame from the first base. The germline V gene encodes CDR1 SGHRS and CDR2 YFSETQ.